The rows below give T cell receptor beta chains drawn from one sample of a study of radiation and T cells in renal cell carcinoma. The assay was immunoSEQ multiplex PCR, and TCRdb's table has in-frame clones only and misses some. Counted here are 140,000 or so clones, less than 90% occurring once; the ten biggest clones make up around a sixth. Sequenced here: blood, sampled from a patient whose treatment included radiotherapy and nephrectomy. The receptors stem from a woman aged 50 to 60 with renal cell carcinoma. Both conserved end residues are part of each CDR3. A D gene is named only where the DNA matches it firmly. Expanded clones are given a class, and other clones once, few, many or no size at all.

abundance,v_gene,d_gene,j_gene,CDR3nt,CDR3aa
-,TRBV18,TRBD1,TRBJ2-1,TGTGCCAGCTCCCTGACAGGGCCCTCCTACAATGAGCAGTTCTTC,CASSLTGPSYNEQFF
-,TRBV7-8,-,TRBJ1-6,TGTGCCAGCAGCCTTGTAGGCGCCAGGGATCCCAAATGGAATTCACCCCTCCACTTT,CASSLVGARDPKWNSPLHF
-,TRBV19,-,TRBJ1-5,TGTGCCAGTCGACTCGGGCCAGAAAGCCAGCCCCAGCATTTT,CASRLGPESQPQHF
-,TRBV7-2,-,TRBJ1-1,TGTGCCAGCAGCCACGCGAACACTGAAGCTTTCTTT,CASSHANTEAFF
-,TRBV5-6,-,TRBJ1-6,TGTGCCAGCAGCGAGGGGAATAATTCACCCCTCCACTTT,CASSEGNNSPLHF
-,TRBV6-1,-,TRBJ1-2,TGTGCCAGCGTCTCGGGCTTCATGAACTATGGCTACACCTTC,CASVSGFMNYGYTF
once,TRBV19,-,TRBJ2-7,TGTGCCAGTAGTATAGTGGGCATGGACGAGCAGTACTTC,CASSIVGMDEQYF
-,TRBV5-5,-,TRBJ1-1,TGTGCCAGCAGCTTCTTGCGGGCCTCCATCACTGAAGCTTTCTTT,CASSFLRASITEAFF
once,TRBV2,-,TRBJ2-5,TGTGCCAGCAAGGGTGACCAAGAGACCCAGTACTTC,CASKGDQETQYF
-,TRBV4-2,-,TRBJ2-7,TGTGCCAGCAGCCATCATATGGGACGCGCCCCTTACGAGCAGTACTTC,CASSHHMGRAPYEQYF
-,TRBV4-3,-,TRBJ2-2,TGCGCCAGCAGCCAACAAGGTGGTTCCGGGGAGCTGTTTTTT,CASSQQGGSGELFF
-,TRBV21-1,-,TRBJ1-4,TGTGCCAGCAGCCATTTGGCGGTCAGGGCAACTAATGAAAAACTGTTTTTT,CASSHLAVRATNEKLFF
-,TRBV5-1,TRBD1,TRBJ2-1,TGCGCCAGCAGCTCTATGACAGGGAGCTCCTACAATGAGCAGTTCTTC,CASSSMTGSSYNEQFF